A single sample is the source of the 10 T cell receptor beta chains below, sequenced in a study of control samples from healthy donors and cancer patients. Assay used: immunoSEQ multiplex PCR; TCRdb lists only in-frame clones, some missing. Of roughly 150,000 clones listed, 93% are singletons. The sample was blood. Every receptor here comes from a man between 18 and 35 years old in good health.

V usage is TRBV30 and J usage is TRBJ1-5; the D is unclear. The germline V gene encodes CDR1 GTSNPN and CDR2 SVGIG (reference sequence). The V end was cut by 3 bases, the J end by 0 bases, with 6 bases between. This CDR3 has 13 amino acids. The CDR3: CAWSANSNQPQHF. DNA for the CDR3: TGTGCCTGGAGCGCGAATAGCAATCAGCCCCAGCATTTT.

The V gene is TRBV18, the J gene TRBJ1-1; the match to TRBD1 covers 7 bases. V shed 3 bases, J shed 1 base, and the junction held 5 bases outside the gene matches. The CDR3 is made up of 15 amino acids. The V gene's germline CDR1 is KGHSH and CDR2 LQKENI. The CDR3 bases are TGTGCCAGCTCACCGACGGGACAGCCGAACACTGAAGCTTTCTTT. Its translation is CASSPTGQPNTEAFF.

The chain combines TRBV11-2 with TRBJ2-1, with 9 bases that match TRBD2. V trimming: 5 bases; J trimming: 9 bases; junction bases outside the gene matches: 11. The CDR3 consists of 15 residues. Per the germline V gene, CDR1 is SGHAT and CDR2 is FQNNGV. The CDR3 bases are TGTGCCAGCAGCCTTCTAGCGGGGCCCCGACGTGAGCAGTTCTTC. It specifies CASSLLAGPRREQFF.

The CDR3 bases are TGTGCCAGCAGCGATGGACCCCCGCGCGCTGTGGCCCTCCACTTT. This encodes CASSDGPPRAVALHF. The chain has TRBV27 and TRBJ1-6; no reliable D call. This CDR3 region has 15 residues. V gave up 6 bases and J gave up 14 bases, with 23 bases separating them. Germline V gene sequence: CDR1 MNHEY, CDR2 SMNVEV (reference sequence).

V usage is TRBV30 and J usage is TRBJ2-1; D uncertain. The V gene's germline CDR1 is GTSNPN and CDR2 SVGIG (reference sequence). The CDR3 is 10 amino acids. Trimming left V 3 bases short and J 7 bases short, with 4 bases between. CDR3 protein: CAWRTNEQFF. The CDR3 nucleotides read TGTGCCTGGAGAACAAATGAGCAGTTCTTC.

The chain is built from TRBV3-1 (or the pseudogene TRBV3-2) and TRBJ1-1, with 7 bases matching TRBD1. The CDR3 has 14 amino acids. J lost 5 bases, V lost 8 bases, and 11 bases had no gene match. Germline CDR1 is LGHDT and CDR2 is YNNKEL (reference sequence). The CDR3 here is CASAGTENFTEAFF. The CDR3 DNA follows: TGTGCCAGCGCCGGGACAGAGAATTTTACTGAAGCTTTCTTT.

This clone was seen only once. CDR3 coding DNA: TGTGCCATCAGTGTTTCCCTCTCGGGGCGGATCTACGAGCAGTACTTC. Translated: CAISVSLSGRIYEQYF. This sequence joins TRBV10-3 and TRBJ2-7, with D perhaps TRBD1 or TRBD2 (5 bases each). The CDR3 is 16 amino acids. Germline CDR1 and CDR2: ENHRY and SYGVKD. V was trimmed by 4 bases and J by 3 bases, leaving 19 bases between them.

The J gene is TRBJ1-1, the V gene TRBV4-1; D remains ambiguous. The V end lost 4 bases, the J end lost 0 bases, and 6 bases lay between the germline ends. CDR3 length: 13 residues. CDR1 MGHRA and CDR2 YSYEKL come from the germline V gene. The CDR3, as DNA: TGCGCCAGCAGCCGACCCATGAACACTGAAGCTTTCTTT. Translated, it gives CASSRPMNTEAFF.

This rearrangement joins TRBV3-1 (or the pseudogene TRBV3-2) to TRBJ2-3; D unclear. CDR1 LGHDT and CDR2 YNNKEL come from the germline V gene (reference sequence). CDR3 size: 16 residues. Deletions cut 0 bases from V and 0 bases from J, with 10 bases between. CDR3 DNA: TGTGCCAGCAGCCAAGACCCGGATACCAGCACAGATACGCAGTATTTT. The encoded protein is CASSQDPDTSTDTQYF.

This CDR3 reads CASSQARTVNTEAFF. The DNA of the CDR3 is TGTGCCAGCAGCCAAGCACGGACAGTGAACACTGAAGCTTTCTTT. The genes are TRBV3-1 (or the pseudogene TRBV3-2) and TRBJ1-1, with a tentative D call TRBD1 (6 bases). The ends were cut back, 1 base at V and 0 bases at J, with 9 bases in the middle. The germline gives CDR1 LGHDT, CDR2 YNNKEL (reference sequence). CDR3 length equals 15 residues.